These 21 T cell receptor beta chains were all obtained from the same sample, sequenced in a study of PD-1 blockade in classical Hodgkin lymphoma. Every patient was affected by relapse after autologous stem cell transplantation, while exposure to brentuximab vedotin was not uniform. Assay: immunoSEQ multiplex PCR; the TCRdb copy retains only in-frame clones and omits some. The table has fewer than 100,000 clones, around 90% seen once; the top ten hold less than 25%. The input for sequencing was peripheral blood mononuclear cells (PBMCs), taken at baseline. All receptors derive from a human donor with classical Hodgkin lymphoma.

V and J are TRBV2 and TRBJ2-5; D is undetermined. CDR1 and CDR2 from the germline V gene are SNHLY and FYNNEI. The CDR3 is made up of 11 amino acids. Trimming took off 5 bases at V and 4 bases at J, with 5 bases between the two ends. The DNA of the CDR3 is TGTGCCAGCAGTAAGGTAGAGACCCAGTACTTC. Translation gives CASSKVETQYF.

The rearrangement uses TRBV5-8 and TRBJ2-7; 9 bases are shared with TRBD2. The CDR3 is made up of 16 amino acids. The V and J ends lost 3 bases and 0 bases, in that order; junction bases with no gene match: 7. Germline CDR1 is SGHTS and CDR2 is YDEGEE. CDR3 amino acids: CASSSGLAWSSYEQYF. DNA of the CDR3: TGTGCCAGCAGCTCCGGACTAGCGTGGAGCTCCTACGAGCAGTACTTC.

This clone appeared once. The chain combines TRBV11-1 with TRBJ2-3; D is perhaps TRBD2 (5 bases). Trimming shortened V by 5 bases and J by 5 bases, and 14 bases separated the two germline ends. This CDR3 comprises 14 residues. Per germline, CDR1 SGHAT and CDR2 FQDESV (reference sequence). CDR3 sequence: CASSRGSGEDTQYF. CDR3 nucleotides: TGTGCCAGCAGCCGCGGGTCTGGGGAAGATACGCAGTATTTT.

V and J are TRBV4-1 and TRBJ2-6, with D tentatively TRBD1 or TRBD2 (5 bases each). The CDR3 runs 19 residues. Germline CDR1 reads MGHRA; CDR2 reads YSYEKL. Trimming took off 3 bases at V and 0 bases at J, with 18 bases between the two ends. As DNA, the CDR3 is TGCGCCAGCAGCCACGCCACCGGGACGGCAGACTCTGGGGCCAACGTCCTGACTTTC. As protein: CASSHATGTADSGANVLTF.

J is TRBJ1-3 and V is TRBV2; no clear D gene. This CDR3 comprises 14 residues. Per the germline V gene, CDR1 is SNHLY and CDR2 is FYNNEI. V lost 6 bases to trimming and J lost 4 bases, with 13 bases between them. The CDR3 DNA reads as TGTGCCAGCAGCGGGGAGGTACGCGGAAACACCATATATTTT. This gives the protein CASSGEVRGNTIYF.

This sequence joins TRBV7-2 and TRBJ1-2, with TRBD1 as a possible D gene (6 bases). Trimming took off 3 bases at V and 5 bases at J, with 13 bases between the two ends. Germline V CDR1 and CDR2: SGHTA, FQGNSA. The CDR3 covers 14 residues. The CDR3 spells CASSFGGTTYGYTF. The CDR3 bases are TGTGCCAGCAGCTTCGGCGGGACAACTTATGGCTACACCTTC.

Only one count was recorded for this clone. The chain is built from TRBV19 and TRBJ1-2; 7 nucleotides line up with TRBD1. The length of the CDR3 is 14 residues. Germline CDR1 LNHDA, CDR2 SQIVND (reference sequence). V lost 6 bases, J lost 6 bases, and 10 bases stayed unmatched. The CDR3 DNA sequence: TGTGCCAGTAGCAACTCGGGACAGTTAAATGGCTACACCTTC. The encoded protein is CASSNSGQLNGYTF.

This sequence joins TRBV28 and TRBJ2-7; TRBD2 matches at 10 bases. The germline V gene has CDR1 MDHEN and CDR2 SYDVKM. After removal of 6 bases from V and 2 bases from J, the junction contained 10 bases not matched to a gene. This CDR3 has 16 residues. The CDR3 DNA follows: TGTGCCAGCAGACTAGCGGGATACCATTCCGCCTACGAGCAGTACTTC. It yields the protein CASRLAGYHSAYEQYF.

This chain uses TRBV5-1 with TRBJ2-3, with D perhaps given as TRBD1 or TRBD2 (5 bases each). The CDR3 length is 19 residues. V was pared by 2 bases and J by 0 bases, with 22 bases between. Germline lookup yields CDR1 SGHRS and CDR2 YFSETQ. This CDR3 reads CASSFDRGSSGASTDTQYF. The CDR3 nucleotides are TGCGCCAGCAGCTTCGATCGGGGCTCGAGCGGAGCTAGCACAGATACGCAGTATTTT.

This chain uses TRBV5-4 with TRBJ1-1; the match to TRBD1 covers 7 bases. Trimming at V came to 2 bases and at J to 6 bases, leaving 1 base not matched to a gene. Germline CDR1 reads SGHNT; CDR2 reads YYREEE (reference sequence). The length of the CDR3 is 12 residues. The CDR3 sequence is CASSLGGPEAFF. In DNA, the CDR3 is TGTGCCAGCAGCTTAGGGGGCCCTGAAGCTTTCTTT.

The CDR3 sequence: CASSVGTFKYEQYF. The CDR3 DNA reads TGTGCCAGCAGTGTTGGGACCTTCAAATACGAGCAGTACTTC. The rearrangement links TRBV6-1 to TRBJ2-7, with D possibly being TRBD1 or TRBD2 (5 bases each). CDR1 and CDR2 (germline): MNHNS, SASEGT. V was cut by 4 bases and J by 4 bases, with 14 bases left in between. The CDR3 is 14 amino acids.

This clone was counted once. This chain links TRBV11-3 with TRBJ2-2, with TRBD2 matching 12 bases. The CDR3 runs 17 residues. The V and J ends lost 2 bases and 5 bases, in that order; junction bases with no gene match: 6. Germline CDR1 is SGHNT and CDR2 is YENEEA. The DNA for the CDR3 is TGTGCCAGCAGCTTACCTAGCGGGAGGGCCGGGACCGGGGAGCTGTTTTTT. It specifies CASSLPSGRAGTGELFF.

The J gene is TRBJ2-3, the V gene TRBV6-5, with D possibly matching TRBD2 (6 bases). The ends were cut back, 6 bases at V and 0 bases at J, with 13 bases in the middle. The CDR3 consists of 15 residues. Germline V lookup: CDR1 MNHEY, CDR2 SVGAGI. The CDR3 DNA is TGTGCCAGCAGGCCCCTAGCGTCTAGCACAGATACGCAGTATTTT. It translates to CASRPLASSTDTQYF.

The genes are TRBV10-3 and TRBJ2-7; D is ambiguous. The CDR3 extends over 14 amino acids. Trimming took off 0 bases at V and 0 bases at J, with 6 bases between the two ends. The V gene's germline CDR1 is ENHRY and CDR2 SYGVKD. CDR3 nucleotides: TGTGCCATCAGTGAGTCAGGCGGCTCCTACGAGCAGTACTTC. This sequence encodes CAISESGGSYEQYF.

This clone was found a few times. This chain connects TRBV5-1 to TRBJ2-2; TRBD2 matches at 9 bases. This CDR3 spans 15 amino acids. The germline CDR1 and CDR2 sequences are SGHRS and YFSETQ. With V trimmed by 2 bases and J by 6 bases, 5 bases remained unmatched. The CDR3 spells CASSFNSGSPGELFF. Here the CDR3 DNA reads TGCGCCAGCAGCTTTAATAGCGGGAGCCCCGGGGAGCTGTTTTTT.

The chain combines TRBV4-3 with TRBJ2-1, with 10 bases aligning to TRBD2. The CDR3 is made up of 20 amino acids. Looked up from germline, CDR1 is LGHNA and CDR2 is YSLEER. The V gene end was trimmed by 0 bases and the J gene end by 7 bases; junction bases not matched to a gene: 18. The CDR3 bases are TGCGCCAGCAGCCAAGACCATCCCTCAAGCTCTAGCGGGAGATTGAATGAGCAGTTCTTC. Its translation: CASSQDHPSSSSGRLNEQFF.

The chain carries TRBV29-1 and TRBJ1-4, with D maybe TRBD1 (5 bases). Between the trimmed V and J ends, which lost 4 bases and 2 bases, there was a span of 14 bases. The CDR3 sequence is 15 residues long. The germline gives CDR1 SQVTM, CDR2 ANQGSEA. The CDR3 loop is CSVVIFGTTNEKLFF. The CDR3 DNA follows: TGCAGCGTTGTAATTTTTGGGACCACTAATGAAAAACTGTTTTTT.

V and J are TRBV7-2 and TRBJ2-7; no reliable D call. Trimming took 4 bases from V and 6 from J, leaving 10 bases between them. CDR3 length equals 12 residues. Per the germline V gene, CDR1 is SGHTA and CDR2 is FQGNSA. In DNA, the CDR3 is TGTGCCAGCAGCTCCTACTTCCGCGAGCAGTACTTC. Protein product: CASSSYFREQYF.

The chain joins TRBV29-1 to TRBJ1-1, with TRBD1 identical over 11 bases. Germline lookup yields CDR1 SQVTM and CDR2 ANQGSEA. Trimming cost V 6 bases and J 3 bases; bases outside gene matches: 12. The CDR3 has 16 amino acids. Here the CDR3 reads CSVPNRDRGLDTEAFF. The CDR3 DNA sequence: TGCAGCGTCCCAAACCGGGACAGGGGGTTGGACACTGAAGCTTTCTTT.

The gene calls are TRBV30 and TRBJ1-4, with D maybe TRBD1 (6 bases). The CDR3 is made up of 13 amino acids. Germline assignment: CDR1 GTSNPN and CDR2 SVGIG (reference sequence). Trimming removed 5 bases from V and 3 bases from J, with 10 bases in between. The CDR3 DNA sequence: TGTGCCTGGCAGGGGTACTCTAATGAAAAACTGTTTTTT. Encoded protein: CAWQGYSNEKLFF. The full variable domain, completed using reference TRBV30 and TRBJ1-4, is SQTIHQWPATLVQPVGSPLSLECTVEGTSNPNLYWYRQAAGRGLQLLFYSVGIGQISSEVPQNLSASRPQDRQFILSSKKLLLSDSGFYLCAWQGYSNEKLFFGSGTQLSVL.

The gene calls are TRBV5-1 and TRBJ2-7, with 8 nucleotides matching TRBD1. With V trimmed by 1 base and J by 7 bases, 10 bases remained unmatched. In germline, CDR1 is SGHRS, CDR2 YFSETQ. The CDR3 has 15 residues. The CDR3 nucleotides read TGCGCCAGCAGCTTGAGACAGGGGAATGCGTTAGAGCAGTACTTC. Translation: CASSLRQGNALEQYF.